This TCR beta chain was identified in a study of T cells in localized non-small cell lung cancer. Overall study results and limits: One tumor region alone was sequenced, and heterogeneity therefore remains possible. Exceeding tumor, uninvolved adjacent lung had the highest T cell clonality. Appearing in adjacent lung were a median roughly 60 of the top 100 tumor clones.

TCRdb keeps only in-frame clones here, not all; method: immunoSEQ multiplex PCR. The sample shows about 77,000 clones, approximately 90% of them seen only once. Worth noting for this clone: Its antigen remains unknown.

V dropped 3 bases and J dropped 3; count of bases not matched to a gene: 8. Germline CDR1 and CDR2: MNHNS and SASEGT. The CDR3 is 15 amino acids. The source of this sequence is a woman aged 35 to 70 with stage I squamous cell lung carcinoma. The V and J genes are TRBV6-1 and TRBJ2-7, with 7 bases fitting TRBD1. Sequencing was performed on peripheral blood, taken before any cancer treatment. CDR3 amino acids: CASSEGTVGIYEQYF. The CDR3 bases are TGTGCCAGCAGTGAGGGGACAGTAGGAATCTACGAGCAGTACTTC.